A selection of T cell receptor beta chains follows, all from one sample in a study of beta chain features in type 1 diabetes. The repertoire was sequenced with immunoSEQ multiplex PCR; TCRdb's copy has only in-frame clones and lacks some. Of 400,000 or so clones listed, roughly 12% are singletons. Sequencing used naive CD4+ T cells from blood. Source of these receptors: a woman between 18 and 30 years old with type 1 diabetes. CDR3s include the opening cysteine and the closing phenylalanine or tryptophan. The order of the fields is J gene, V gene, clone size, D gene, CDR3 DNA, CDR3 protein. The D gene is left open where the match is weak. The size field is filled for only some rows; it gives once, few, many or a size class.

>TRBJ2-7|TRBV4-1|few|.
TGCGCCAGCAGCTACCACGGCGAGCAGTACTTC
CASSYHGEQYF
>TRBJ1-5|TRBV7-2|few|TRBD1
TGTGCCAGCAGCCGGACAGGACCATTGAATCAGCCCCAGCATTTT
CASSRTGPLNQPQHF
>TRBJ2-3|TRBV30|.|.
TGTGCCTGGAGTGTTTACAGGGATACGCAGTATTTT
CAWSVYRDTQYF
>TRBJ1-3|TRBV18|few|.
TGTGCCAGCTCACAGAGGACAGTGCGAGGAAACACCATATATTTT
CASSQRTVRGNTIYF
>TRBJ2-5|TRBV6-5|.|TRBD2
TGTGCCAGCAGTTCCAGGACTAGCGGGGGCCAAGAGACCCAGTACTTC
CASSSRTSGGQETQYF
>TRBJ1-5|TRBV28|few|TRBD1
TGTGCCAGCTACCCGGGGGACAGGGACAATCAGCCCCAGCATTTT
CASYPGDRDNQPQHF
>TRBJ1-5|TRBV15|few|.
TGTGCCACCAGCAGAGATCTCTCCCGGGAGCCCCAGCATTTT
CATSRDLSREPQHF
>TRBJ2-7|TRBV28|few|TRBD2
TGTGCCAGCAGAGTAGCGGGACCCCTGGAGCAGTACTTC
CASRVAGPLEQYF
>TRBJ2-1|TRBV4-3|.|.
TGCGCCAGCAGCCAAGAAGGCGGCCTTAGCTCCTACAATGAGCAGTTCTTC
CASSQEGGLSSYNEQFF
>TRBJ2-1|TRBV15|.|TRBD2
TGTGCCACCAGCAGAGATGCGGGGGGGAAATACAATGAGCAGTTCTTC
CATSRDAGGKYNEQFF
>TRBJ1-6|TRBV7-6|.|.
TGTGCCAGCAGCCTACAGAGCTCCTATAATTCACCCCTCCACTTT
CASSLQSSYNSPLHF
>TRBJ2-7|TRBV4-3|few|.
TGCGCCAGCAGACGATCCTTTGGGGGGGCGTACGAGCAGTACTTC
CASRRSFGGAYEQYF
>TRBJ2-5|TRBV7-9|few|.
TGTGCCAGCAGCTTAGGGCAGGTCCAAGAGACCCAGTACTTC
CASSLGQVQETQYF
>TRBJ2-4|TRBV11-2|.|.
TGTGCCAGCAGCTCGGTGGTCTTGGCCAAAAACATTCAGTACTTC
CASSSVVLAKNIQYF
>TRBJ2-1|TRBV5-6|.|.
TGTGCCAGCAGCTTGGAACGTCAGGGCTACAATGAGCAGTTCTTC
CASSLERQGYNEQFF
>TRBJ2-1|TRBV29-1|.|TRBD2
TGCAGCGTGGAGGGGGGACTAGCGGTTTACAATGAGCAGTTCTTC
CSVEGGLAVYNEQFF
>TRBJ2-5|TRBV10-3|few|TRBD2
TGTGCCATCGGGGAGGGACGAGAGACCCAGTACTTC
CAIGEGRETQYF